These 11 T cell receptor beta chains originate from one sample sequenced in a study of Graves' ophthalmopathy and Graves' hyperthyroidism (dated by TCRdb to 2016 to 2018). TCRdb lists the instrument as Illumina HiSeq 2000. TCR beta CDR3 regions were amplified from RNA transcripts for repertoire sequencing. The first round was an RT-PCR using HTBI primers with the Qiagen OneStep RT-PCR kit, and this first round was followed by a second-round multiplex PCR, then size selection and purification. TCRdb applied fastp at Q25 and MiXCR to the public reads, then kept only in-frame beta chains. All rows with the same CDR3 protein become a single entry with the most common DNA and genes. This sample lists about 370,000 distinct CDR3 sequences; about 18% were detected once. The ten largest make up 2% to 3% of the sample. The sample taken for sequencing was peripheral blood. The receptor source for this set is an adult woman with stable Graves' hyperthyroidism.

This clonotype has a handful of counts. At one boundary the junction diverges from the germline segment, which might be a read error. The chain joins TRBV12-3 or TRBV12-4 to TRBJ1-1; D perhaps matches TRBD1 (5 bases). The CDR3 runs to 15 residues. In nucleotides, the CDR3 is TGTGCCAGCAGTTTAATGCAGGGTACGTACACTGATGCTTTCTTT. It encodes CASSLMQGTYTDAFF.

This clonotype has a count of ten or more. The junction does not match germline at one end; this may be a read error. The chain is built from TRBV28 and TRBJ1-1; no clear D gene. The germline V gene has CDR1 MDHEN and CDR2 SYDVKM. The CDR3 loop spans 18 amino acids. The CDR3 DNA reads as TGTGCCAGCAGAATTGTTGCCCTTCGGATTCGAGATGACACTGAAGCCTTCTTT. It encodes CASRIVALRIRDDTEAFF.

This clonotype showed up many times. CDR3 sequence (DNA): TGCAGTGCTAGACAGAGCAATCAGCCCCAGCATTTT. Translated: CSARQSNQPQHF. J is TRBJ1-5 and V is TRBV20-1; D call uncertain. CDR3 size: 12 residues. The germline V and J ends were trimmed by 2 bases and 1 base, with 3 bases remaining between them. The germline CDR1 and CDR2 sequences are DFQATT and SNEGSKA (reference sequence).

This clonotype occurred many times. The chain combines TRBV20-1 with TRBJ2-4; 12 bases align to TRBD2. The CDR3 consists of 14 residues. Germline trimming cut 5 bases from V and 7 bases from J; bases unmatched to any gene: 6. The germline V gene has CDR1 DFQATT and CDR2 SNEGSKA (reference sequence). The CDR3 protein is CSAVRLAGVNIQYF. The CDR3 nucleotides are TGCAGTGCTGTAAGACTAGCGGGAGTGAACATTCAGTACTTC.

The table lists this clonotype with a few counts. J is TRBJ2-7 and V is TRBV5-1; 8 bases map to TRBD2. This CDR3 has 17 residues. Trimming cost V 6 bases and J 2 bases; bases outside gene matches: 16. Germline V lookup: CDR1 SGHRS, CDR2 YFSETQ. The CDR3 nucleotides read TGCGCCAGCACCCCCGGCGGTAGCGGGAAGAGGGCCTACGAGCAGTACTTC. This translates into CASTPGGSGKRAYEQYF. Full variable domain (missing parts from reference TRBV5-1 and TRBJ2-7): KAGVTQTPRYLIKTRGQQVTLSCSPISGHRSVSWYQQTPGQGLQFLFEYFSETQRNKGNFPGRFSGRQFSNSRSEMNVSTLELGDSALYLCASTPGGSGKRAYEQYFGPGTRLTVT.

In this sample, this clonotype turned up many times. The chain combines TRBV28 with TRBJ1-2; D is ambiguous. Germline V gene data show CDR1 as MDHEN and CDR2 as SYDVKM. Trimming removed 5 bases from V and 5 bases from J, with 15 bases in between. The CDR3 runs to 14 residues. The CDR3 is CASSPWAAQYGYTF. CDR3 DNA sequence: TGTGCCAGCAGTCCCTGGGCGGCCCAATATGGCTACACCTTC.

This clonotype was seen repeatedly, ten times or more. V usage is TRBV28 and J usage is TRBJ2-5; tentatively, D is TRBD1 (6 bases). The CDR3 loop spans 17 amino acids. V was cut by 5 bases and J by 0 bases, with 19 bases left in between. In germline, CDR1 is MDHEN, CDR2 SYDVKM. As DNA, the CDR3 is TGTGCCAGCAGTCCAAACCCGGGACACGGGTACCAAGAGACCCAGTACTTC. Translation: CASSPNPGHGYQETQYF.

This clonotype was observed at least ten times. The chain recombines TRBV7-8 with TRBJ2-2; possibly TRBD1 or TRBD2 for D (5 bases each). The germline V and J ends were trimmed by 5 bases and 0 bases, with 13 bases remaining between them. Germline lookup yields CDR1 SGHVS and CDR2 FQNEAQ. The CDR3 spans 16 residues. This chain's CDR3 is CASSPLRDANTGELFF. The DNA for the CDR3 is TGTGCCAGCAGCCCCCTCCGGGACGCGAACACCGGGGAGCTGTTTTTT. The whole variable domain, filled in from reference TRBV7-8 and TRBJ2-2, reads GAGVSQSPRYKVAKRGQDVALRCDPISGHVSLFWYQQALGQGPEFLTYFQNEAQLDKSGLPSDRFFAERPEGSVSTLKIQRTQQEDSAVYLCASSPLRDANTGELFFGEGSRLTVL.

The chain joins TRBV28 to TRBJ1-1; D possibly corresponds to TRBD1 (5 bases). The V gene lost 2 bases and the J gene lost 4 bases, with 14 bases spanning the gap. The germline CDR1 and CDR2 sequences are MDHEN and SYDVKM. The CDR3 is 15 residues long. CDR3 sequence: CASSLTLGVATEAFF. CDR3 in DNA: TGTGCCAGCAGTTTAACCTTGGGGGTGGCCACTGAAGCTTTCTTT.

This chain uses TRBV30 with TRBJ2-3; TRBD2 might be the D (6 bases). This CDR3 is built from 13 residues. Germline V gene data show CDR1 as GTSNPN and CDR2 as SVGIG (reference sequence). V shed 4 bases and J shed 0 bases, with 8 bases lying between them. The CDR3 DNA reads TGTGCCTGGAATGCGGGGAGCACAGATACGCAGTATTTT. It codes for CAWNAGSTDTQYF.

This chain links TRBV6-1 with TRBJ2-2; 11 bases are shared with TRBD1. With 7 bases clipped from V and 3 bases from J, the junction kept 10 bases outside the gene matches. CDR1 and CDR2 from the germline V gene are MNHNS and SASEGT. CDR3 size: 17 residues. The CDR3 DNA sequence: TGTGCCAGCAATCTTCGGACAGGGGGCGGCTACACCGGGGAGCTGTTTTTT. This translates into CASNLRTGGGYTGELFF.